The clone carrying this T cell receptor beta chain was detected only once. The entry originates in a study of OX40 agonist ivuxolimab in advanced cancers. Whole-study context: Clinicians treated patients with ivuxolimab, an agonistic anti-OX40 (CD134) antibody.

TCRdb's table, derived via immunoSEQ multiplex PCR, lists solely in-frame clones and lacks some. Among 55,000 to 70,000 clones, 86% were seen once, and the ten largest hold nearly 0.9%. The length of the CDR3 is 15 residues. The germline CDR1 and CDR2 sequences are ENHRY and SYGVKD. V lost 2 bases and J 3 bases, leaving 13 bases between the germline ends. The specimen comprised CD4+ or CD8+ T cells sorted from blood, sampled in a trial of the OX40 agonist ivuxolimab. This receptor was taken from an adult with an advanced solid tumor such as melanoma, head and neck, liver or kidney cancer. The chain uses TRBV10-3 and TRBJ1-1; perhaps TRBD1 as D (6 bases). DNA of the CDR3: TGTGCCATCAGTGAGCGACTGAGGGGGGACACTGAAGCTTTCTTT. Translation gives CAISERLRGDTEAFF.